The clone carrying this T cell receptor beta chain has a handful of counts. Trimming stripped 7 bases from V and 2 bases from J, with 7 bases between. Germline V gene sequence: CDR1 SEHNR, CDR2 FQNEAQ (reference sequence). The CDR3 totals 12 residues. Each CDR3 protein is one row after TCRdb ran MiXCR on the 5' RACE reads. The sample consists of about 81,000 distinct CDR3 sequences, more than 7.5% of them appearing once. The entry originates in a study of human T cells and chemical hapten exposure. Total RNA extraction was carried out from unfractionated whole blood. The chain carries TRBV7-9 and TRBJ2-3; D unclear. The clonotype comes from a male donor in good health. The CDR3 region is CASIRTTDTQYF. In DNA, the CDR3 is TGTGCCAGCATCAGGACCACAGATACGCAGTATTTT.